One and the same sample provided the 30 T cell receptor beta chains below, sequenced in a study of CD8 T cells in ankylosing spondylitis. The study, taken as a whole, reports: A TCR beta motif of eight highly homologous variants appeared characteristic of ankylosing spondylitis blood.

Antigens for these TCRs are unknown. TCRdb passed the 5' RACE reads through MiXCR, listing each CDR3 protein once. The data show 700,000 or so distinct CDR3 sequences, with roughly 19% seen just once and roughly a fifth held by the top ten. The sample consisted of blood, either unsorted or a sorted T cell fraction (not recorded which). These receptors came from a male donor with ankylosing spondylitis.

The chain has TRBV7-9 and TRBJ1-6, with D unresolved. With 3 bases removed from V and 6 bases from J, the gap between germline ends came to 12 bases. Germline CDR1 SEHNR, CDR2 FQNEAQ (reference sequence). This CDR3 region has 15 residues. The CDR3, as DNA: TGTGCCAGCAGCTTGCAGGCAGCATCTAATTCACCCCTCCACTTT. It yields the protein CASSLQAASNSPLHF.

J is TRBJ2-5 and V is TRBV20-1, with D possibly being TRBD1 or TRBD2 (5 bases each). The V end lost 2 bases, the J end lost 4 bases, and 14 bases lay between the germline ends. Germline V gene lookup returns CDR1 DFQATT and CDR2 SNEGSKA (reference sequence). The CDR3 loop spans 14 amino acids. CDR3 in amino acids: CSARHAAGGETQYF. The CDR3 coding sequence is TGCAGTGCTAGACATGCGGCTGGGGGAGAGACCCAGTACTTC.

This CDR3 reads CAWSVGQQMNTEAFF. The CDR3 nucleotides are TGTGCCTGGAGTGTTGGGCAGCAGATGAACACTGAAGCTTTCTTT. V is TRBV30 and J is TRBJ1-1, with D unclear. Trimming pared 0 bases from V and 0 bases from J, leaving 11 bases between. Germline CDR1 and CDR2: GTSNPN and SVGIG (reference sequence). The CDR3 spans 15 residues.

A few counts support this clonotype. The rearrangement links TRBV2 to TRBJ2-5, with D unresolved. This CDR3 has 12 amino acids. Trimming removed 7 bases from V and 4 bases from J, with 10 bases in between. Germline CDR1 is SNHLY and CDR2 is FYNNEI. Written as DNA, the CDR3 is TGTGCCAGCACTAACGTGGCAGAGACCCAGTACTTC. Translated, it gives CASTNVAETQYF.

This clonotype was seen ten or more times. The V call is TRBV10-3, the J call TRBJ1-4; the D is unclear. The CDR3 runs 15 residues. Trimming took 2 bases from V and 0 from J, leaving 7 bases between them. Germline lookup yields CDR1 ENHRY and CDR2 SYGVKD. Here the CDR3 reads CAISEGVSTNEKLFF. The DNA of the CDR3 is TGTGCCATCAGTGAGGGAGTTTCAACTAATGAAAAACTGTTTTTT.

This clonotype was recorded at least ten times. This chain links TRBV11-2 with TRBJ2-3, with 7 bases lining up with TRBD2. The V segment lost 1 base and the J segment 2 bases; nucleotides outside the gene matches: 12. The CDR3 covers 18 residues. Germline V gives CDR1 SGHAT, CDR2 FQNNGV. The CDR3 DNA is TGTGCCAGCAGCTTAGTCGGGCCTAGCGGTAGGACCACAGATACGCAGTATTTT. It is translated as CASSLVGPSGRTTDTQYF.

The rearrangement links TRBV5-1 to TRBJ2-7; 12 nucleotides agree with TRBD2. Germline loops: CDR1 SGHRS, CDR2 YFSETQ. V was clipped by 4 bases and J by 8 bases; unmatched bases: 13. The CDR3 runs 16 residues. CDR3 region: CASSVRTSGAGVQQYF. DNA of the CDR3: TGCGCCAGCAGCGTACGGACTAGCGGGGCCGGCGTCCAGCAGTACTTC.

The table lists this clonotype with many counts. CDR3 nucleotide sequence: TGTGCCAGCAGTTTAGGGACAGGGAACACCGGGGAGCTGTTTTTT. This encodes CASSLGTGNTGELFF. The J gene is TRBJ2-2, the V gene TRBV12-3 or TRBV12-4; 7 bases match TRBD1. CDR3 size: 15 residues. V trimming: 1 base; J trimming: 1 base; junction bases outside the gene matches: 0.

The CDR3 spells CSVLGSLAGYNEQFF. The DNA for the CDR3 is TGCAGCGTTCTGGGATCGCTAGCGGGGTACAATGAGCAGTTCTTC. The chain combines TRBV29-1 with TRBJ2-1; TRBD2 matches 9 bases. The CDR3 length is 15 residues. CDR1 is SQVTM, CDR2 ANQGSEA, per germline. The junction had 9 bases not matched to a gene; V was cut back by 5 bases and J by 4 bases.

This clonotype turned up a few times. The genes are TRBV7-9 and TRBJ2-1; 11 bases line up with TRBD2. J was trimmed by 7 bases and V by 5 bases; bases with no gene match: 7. The germline V gene encodes CDR1 SEHNR and CDR2 FQNEAQ (reference sequence). The CDR3 is 15 residues long. The CDR3 protein is CASSALLAGVNEQFF. Here the CDR3 DNA reads TGTGCCAGCAGCGCCTTACTAGCGGGAGTGAATGAGCAGTTCTTC.

The chain combines TRBV11-2 with TRBJ1-2, with TRBD1 as a possible D gene (6 bases). Trimming cost V 5 bases and J 5 bases, with 12 bases left between them. Germline lookup yields CDR1 SGHAT and CDR2 FQNNGV. This CDR3 has 13 amino acids. CDR3 DNA sequence: TGTGCCAGCAGCGACAGGCCTCAATATGGCTACACCTTC. It yields the protein CASSDRPQYGYTF. The full variable domain, its missing parts supplied by reference TRBV11-2 and TRBJ1-2, is EAGVAQSPRYKIIEKRQSVAFWCNPISGHATLYWYQQILGQGPKLLIQFQNNGVVDDSQLPKDRFSAERLKGVDSTLKIQPAKLEDSAVYLCASSDRPQYGYTFGSGTRLTVV.

This clonotype showed up just a few times. The chain employs TRBV15 and TRBJ2-7; weak D call: TRBD1 (5 bases). The CDR3 totals 15 residues. V lost 1 base to trimming and J lost 3 bases, with 13 bases between them. Germline V gives CDR1 LNHNV, CDR2 YYDKDF (reference sequence). The CDR3 reads CATSRGAGIVYEQYF. Written as DNA, the CDR3 is TGTGCCACCAGCAGAGGCGCAGGGATTGTCTACGAGCAGTACTTC. Combining the CDR3 with reference TRBV15 and TRBJ2-7 gives the whole variable domain DAMVIQNPRYQVTQFGKPVTLSCSQTLNHNVMYWYQQKSSQAPKLLFHYYDKDFNNEADTPDNFQSRRPNTSFCFLDIRSPGLGDTAMYLCATSRGAGIVYEQYFGPGTRLTVT.

The table lists this clonotype with a few counts. The V gene is TRBV3-1, the J gene TRBJ2-7; D unresolved. The CDR3 spans 14 residues. V was trimmed by 0 bases and J by 0 bases, leaving 6 bases between them. The germline V gene encodes CDR1 LGHDT and CDR2 YNNKEL (reference sequence). The CDR3 protein is CASSQEWSSYEQYF. DNA of the CDR3: TGTGCCAGCAGCCAAGAATGGAGCTCCTACGAGCAGTACTTC.

V usage is TRBV6-5 and J usage is TRBJ1-3; D is perhaps TRBD1 (5 bases). The V end lost 0 bases, the J end lost 4 bases, and 13 bases lay between the germline ends. This CDR3 has 16 amino acids. From germline, CDR1 is MNHEY and CDR2 SVGAGI. CDR3 loop: CASSYSEGREGNTIYF. In DNA, the CDR3 is TGTGCCAGCAGTTACTCGGAGGGGCGCGAAGGAAACACCATATATTTT.

The genes are TRBV4-3 and TRBJ2-5; TRBD2 matches at 12 bases. The CDR3 consists of 17 residues. Germline CDR1 and CDR2: LGHNA and YSLEER. J lost 2 bases, V lost 3 bases, and 7 bases had no gene match. The CDR3 DNA reads as TGCGCCAGCAGCCAGGGGCTAGCGGGAGGGGAGCAAGAGACCCAGTACTTC. This gives the protein CASSQGLAGGEQETQYF.

The table lists this clonotype with a few counts. This chain uses TRBV7-9 with TRBJ1-4; TRBD1 might be the D (6 bases). The V gene's germline CDR1 is SEHNR and CDR2 FQNEAQ (reference sequence). V was shortened by 6 bases and J by 5 bases, with 13 bases between the two germline ends. CDR3 length: 14 residues. CDR3 sequence reads: CASRKQGPNEKLFF. DNA of the CDR3: TGTGCCAGCAGGAAACAGGGTCCCAATGAAAAACTGTTTTTT.

The rearrangement joins TRBV12-5 to TRBJ1-5; D uncertain. The CDR3 runs 13 residues. V lost 2 bases to trimming and J lost 7 bases, with 9 bases between them. Germline values: CDR1 LGHNT, CDR2 FRNRAP. The CDR3 DNA reads as TGTGCTAGTGGTTTGAGGGAGGGACAGCCCCAGCATTTT. This gives the protein CASGLREGQPQHF.

The J gene is TRBJ2-3, the V gene TRBV6-2 or TRBV6-3; 16 nucleotides align to TRBD2. This CDR3 region has 15 residues. Trimming took 6 bases from V and 7 from J; bases not matched to a gene: 4. From germline, CDR1 is MNHEY and CDR2 SVGEGT. The CDR3 region is CASRGTSGRAYTQYF. The CDR3 nucleotides are TGTGCCAGCAGAGGGACTAGCGGGAGGGCCTATACGCAGTATTTT.

The chain couples TRBV4-1 to TRBJ2-2; no clear D. V was trimmed by 0 bases and J by 1 base, leaving 6 bases between them. The CDR3 runs 15 residues. Germline V lookup: CDR1 MGHRA, CDR2 YSYEKL. CDR3 DNA sequence: TGCGCCAGCAGCCAAGAGCGTTTGAACACCGGGGAGCTGTTTTTT. As protein: CASSQERLNTGELFF.

The chain employs TRBV5-5 and TRBJ2-7; the D is unclear. There are 14 residues in the CDR3. CDR1 SGHKS and CDR2 YYEKEE come from the germline V gene (reference sequence). Between the trimmed V and J ends, which lost 1 base and 2 bases, there was a span of 10 bases. DNA of the CDR3: TGTGCCAGCAGCTTGAGCCCCTTGGCCTACGAGCAGTACTTC. Amino acids: CASSLSPLAYEQYF.

The V gene is TRBV5-8, the J gene TRBJ2-5; D is undetermined. The germline gives CDR1 SGHTS, CDR2 YDEGEE. The CDR3 has 16 amino acids. V lost 4 bases to trimming and J lost 5 bases, with 21 bases between them. The chain's CDR3 is CASSPRAQRSWETQYF. The CDR3 DNA reads TGTGCCAGCAGCCCAAGGGCCCAGCGTAGTTGGGAGACCCAGTACTTC. The complete variable domain, with remaining parts taken from reference TRBV5-8 and TRBJ2-5, reads EAGVTQSPTHLIKTRGQQATLRCSPISGHTSVYWYQQALGLGLQFLLWYDEGEERNRGNFPPRFSGRQFPNYSSELNVNALELEDSALYLCASSPRAQRSWETQYFGPGTRLLVL.

This clonotype was seen only a few times. The chain employs TRBV2 and TRBJ1-1, with a weak D call TRBD1 (5 bases). This CDR3 has 14 amino acids. V was pared by 4 bases and J by 6 bases, with 15 bases between. Germline V lookup: CDR1 SNHLY, CDR2 FYNNEI. The CDR3 DNA follows: TGTGCCAGCAGTGCTTATGGGGGGACGGCTGAAGCTTTCTTT. Its protein is CASSAYGGTAEAFF.

The table lists this clonotype with a few counts. V is TRBV9 and J is TRBJ2-7, with a possible D match to TRBD2 (6 bases). V gave up 2 bases and J gave up 0 bases, with 9 bases separating them. The CDR3 is 14 amino acids. Germline CDR1 SGDLS, CDR2 YYNGEE. CDR3 sequence: CASSVSGNSYEQYF. The CDR3 DNA sequence: TGTGCCAGCAGCGTTAGCGGAAACTCCTACGAGCAGTACTTC.

The chain employs TRBV10-3 and TRBJ2-1; D might be TRBD1 (6 bases). Germline lookup yields CDR1 ENHRY and CDR2 SYGVKD. The CDR3 contains 12 residues. Trimming shortened V by 7 bases and J by 7 bases, and 11 bases separated the two germline ends. CDR3 DNA: TGTGCCATCAACCAACAGGGAAATGAGCAGTTCTTC. Translating it yields CAINQQGNEQFF.

The genes are TRBV6-5 and TRBJ1-2; D unresolved. The CDR3 contains 16 residues. CDR1 is MNHEY, CDR2 SVGAGI, per germline. Trimming took 0 bases from V and 8 from J, leaving 19 bases between them. The CDR3 sequence: CASSYSSLDGSFGYTF. DNA of the CDR3: TGTGCCAGCAGTTACTCGTCCCTTGACGGAAGTTTCGGCTACACCTTC.

This rearrangement joins TRBV5-1 to TRBJ2-6; unclear D gene. Trimming removed 0 bases at V and 0 bases at J, with 10 bases between. Germline V CDR1 and CDR2: SGHRS, YFSETQ. This CDR3 is built from 17 residues. The CDR3 nucleotides are TGCGCCAGCAGCTTGGCCGCGCACGTCTCTGGGGCCAACGTCCTGACTTTC. Its translation: CASSLAAHVSGANVLTF.

V is TRBV5-6 and J is TRBJ1-1; D perhaps matches TRBD1 (5 bases). The germline V and J ends were trimmed by 2 bases and 6 bases, with 14 bases remaining between them. Germline CDR1 and CDR2: SGHDT and YYEEEE. The CDR3 loop spans 14 amino acids. CDR3 protein: CASSLGAGVAEAFF. The CDR3 DNA is TGTGCCAGCAGCTTAGGGGCCGGAGTGGCTGAAGCTTTCTTT.

The sample holds a few counts of this clonotype. V usage is TRBV11-2 and J usage is TRBJ1-3, with TRBD1 as a possible D gene (5 bases). Germline CDR1 reads SGHAT; CDR2 reads FQNNGV. Trimming removed 3 bases from V and 7 bases from J, with 13 bases in between. This CDR3 is built from 14 residues. CDR3 in DNA: TGTGCCAGCAGCTTCGGGGGGTCGAGCAACACCATATATTTT. This translates into CASSFGGSSNTIYF.

Only a few counts were recorded for this clonotype. CDR3 DNA sequence: TGTGCCAGCTTTATGGCCAACCGAAACACCATATATTTT. This translates into CASFMANRNTIYF. V gene TRBV12-3 or TRBV12-4 combines with J gene TRBJ1-3; D call uncertain. V was shortened by 8 bases and J by 5 bases, with 13 bases between the two germline ends. The CDR3 length is 13 residues.

The chain uses TRBV30 and TRBJ1-1; 9 bases match TRBD1. This CDR3 region has 15 residues. Germline trimming cut 2 bases from V and 1 base from J; bases unmatched to any gene: 5. Germline V lookup: CDR1 GTSNPN, CDR2 SVGIG (reference sequence). The CDR3 DNA is TGTGCCTGGAGTACCCTGACAGGGGGGAACACTGAAGCTTTCTTT. As protein: CAWSTLTGGNTEAFF. Looking up the rest from reference TRBV30 and TRBJ1-1 gives the full variable domain: SQTIHQWPATLVQPVGSPLSLECTVEGTSNPNLYWYRQAAGRGLQLLFYSVGIGQISSEVPQNLSASRPQDRQFILSSKKLLLSDSGFYLCAWSTLTGGNTEAFFGQGTRLTVV.